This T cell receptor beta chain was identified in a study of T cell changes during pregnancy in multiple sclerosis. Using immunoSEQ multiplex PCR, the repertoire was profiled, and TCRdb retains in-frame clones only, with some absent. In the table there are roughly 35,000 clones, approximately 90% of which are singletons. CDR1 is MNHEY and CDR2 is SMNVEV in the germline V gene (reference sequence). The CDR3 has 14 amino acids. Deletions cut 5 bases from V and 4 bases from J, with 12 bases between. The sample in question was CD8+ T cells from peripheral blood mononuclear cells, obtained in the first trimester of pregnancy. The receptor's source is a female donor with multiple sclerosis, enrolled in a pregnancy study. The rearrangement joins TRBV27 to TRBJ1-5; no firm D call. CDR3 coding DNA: TGTGCCAGCAGTCCGGGGTCTACTAATCAGCCCCAGCATTTT. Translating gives CASSPGSTNQPQHF.